These T cell receptor beta chains were read from a single sample in a study of regulatory T cells in long-lasting Graves disease. TCRdb re-called the multiplex PCR reads through MiXCR, storing one row per CDR3 protein. The sample shows roughly 700,000 distinct CDR3 sequences, 30% of them seen only once. The sequencing here drew on peripheral blood mononuclear cells (PBMCs), taken when the disease was refractory, from a patient treated with antithyroid drugs. The receptors were sampled from a female donor with Graves disease. Both conserved end residues are part of each CDR3. The D gene is left open where the match is weak. Expanded clones get a size class; other rows say once, few or many, or leave the size out.

cdr3_aa cdr3_nt d_call clone_size j_call v_call
CASSPIGTPAETQYF TGTGCCAGCAGCCCCATAGGTACTCCCGCCGAGACCCAGTACTTC NA many TRBJ2-5 TRBV11-2
CASRIGRANRGNQPQHF TGTGCCAGCAGGATCGGGAGGGCCAATCGGGGCAATCAGCCCCAGCATTTT NA many TRBJ1-5 TRBV12-3/TRBV12-4
CASSPRDYGYTF TGTGCCAGCTCACCACGGGATTATGGCTACACCTTC NA many TRBJ1-2 TRBV18
CASSENPYEQYF TGTGCCAGCAGCGAAAACCCCTACGAGCAGTACTTC NA many TRBJ2-7 TRBV2
CASDGQGYGNTIYF TGTGCCAGCGACGGACAGGGTTATGGAAACACCATATATTTT TRBD1 NA TRBJ1-3 TRBV19
CSVGKGLAYTGELFF TGCAGCGTTGGGAAAGGACTAGCGTACACCGGGGAGCTGTTTTTT TRBD2 NA TRBJ2-2 TRBV29-1
CASSFEPTNEKLFF TGTGCCAGCAGCTTTGAACCAACTAATGAAAAACTGTTTTTT NA NA TRBJ1-4 TRBV7-9
CASSRSGTVEAFF TGTGCCAGCAGTAGATCCGGGACAGTTGAAGCTTTCTTT TRBD1 few TRBJ1-1 TRBV12-3/TRBV12-4
CASSAKSTGELFF TGTGCCAGCAGTGCTAAGTCCACCGGGGAGCTGTTTTTT NA few TRBJ2-2 TRBV6-1
CASRETWAGHYEQYF TGTGCCAGCAGGGAGACTTGGGCAGGACACTACGAGCAGTACTTC NA few TRBJ2-7 TRBV6-1
CASRKQGSDYGYTF TGTGCCAGCAGGAAACAGGGTTCAGACTATGGCTACACCTTC NA many TRBJ1-2 TRBV6-1
CATSPRRENIQYF TGTGCCACCAGTCCTAGGCGGGAGAACATTCAGTACTTC TRBD2 NA TRBJ2-4 TRBV15
CASSLDWGRGYTF TGTGCCAGCAGCCTCGACTGGGGCAGGGGCTACACCTTC NA NA TRBJ1-2 TRBV7-9
CASKVRPSTDTQYF TGTGCCAGCAAAGTGAGACCTAGCACAGATACGCAGTATTTT NA NA TRBJ2-3 TRBV7-3
CASRYDRVNTEAFF TGTGCCAGCAGATATGACAGGGTAAACACTGAAGCTTTCTTT TRBD1 NA TRBJ1-1 TRBV12-3/TRBV12-4
CASSLEVGKAFF TGCGCCAGCAGCTTGGAGGTAGGAAAGGCTTTCTTT NA few TRBJ1-1 TRBV5-1
CASSEVPALSYEQYF TGTGCCAGCAGTGAAGTTCCAGCGTTATCCTACGAGCAGTACTTC NA many TRBJ2-7 TRBV2
CASSSPQGSGNTIYF TGTGCCAGCAGTTCCCCGCAGGGGTCTGGAAACACCATATATTTT NA few TRBJ1-3 TRBV28
CASSSGTERGTQYF TGTGCCAGCTCATCCGGGACAGAAAGAGGGACCCAGTACTTC TRBD1 few TRBJ2-5 TRBV18
CATLTEEGSGDEKLFF TGTGCCACCCTAACAGAAGAGGGATCCGGGGATGAAAAACTGTTTTTT NA few TRBJ1-4 TRBV6-1
CASIPVAGAVETQYF TGCGCCAGCATCCCAGTAGCGGGAGCAGTAGAGACCCAGTACTTC TRBD2 NA TRBJ2-5 TRBV5-1
CASSPAGQGALDGYTF TGTGCCAGCAGCCCGGCGGGACAGGGGGCTTTAGATGGCTACACCTTC TRBD1 many TRBJ1-2 TRBV7-6
CASSQLVWQGTEAFF TGTGCCAGCAGCCAACTCGTCTGGCAGGGCACTGAAGCTTTCTTT NA few TRBJ1-1 TRBV6-2/TRBV6-3